Listed here are 16 T cell receptor beta chains from one sample, sequenced in a study of T cell clones after liver transplantation. Repertoires were generated with immunoSEQ multiplex PCR, while TCRdb's copy carries only in-frame clones and drops some. The table has under 150,000 clones, just over 90% seen once. The sequences come from CD4+ T cells from blood, collected 12 months after liver transplant. The origin of the receptors is a human patient who received a liver transplant. Some T cells may arise from the graft donor.

V is TRBV11-3 and J is TRBJ1-2, with 9 bases lining up with TRBD1. The germline CDR1 and CDR2 sequences are SGHNT and YENEEA. The CDR3 covers 14 residues. V lost 5 bases to trimming and J lost 5 bases; unmatched junction nucleotides: 6. The CDR3 loop is CASSPSGTGYGYTF. The CDR3 DNA is TGTGCCAGCAGCCCCTCCGGGACAGGGTATGGCTACACCTTC.

This sequence joins TRBV9 and TRBJ1-2; D uncertain. With 0 bases removed from V and 5 bases from J, the gap between germline ends came to 11 bases. Germline V CDR1 and CDR2: SGDLS, YYNGEE. The length of the CDR3 is 14 residues. The CDR3 loop reads CASSVGGDGYGYTF. The CDR3 coding sequence is TGTGCCAGCAGCGTAGGCGGGGATGGGTATGGCTACACCTTC.

This sequence joins TRBV5-8 and TRBJ1-1; TRBD1 agrees at 7 bases. The germline V gene encodes CDR1 SGHTS and CDR2 YDEGEE. The CDR3 consists of 12 residues. The V segment lost 2 bases and the J segment 10 bases; nucleotides outside the gene matches: 5. In DNA, the CDR3 is TGTGCCAGCAGCTTCAAAGGGGGCCGAGCTTTCTTT. Its protein product is CASSFKGGRAFF.

The chain carries TRBV14 and TRBJ1-5; D remains ambiguous. The CDR3 contains 13 residues. Trimming left V 1 base short and J 6 bases short, with 7 bases between. Germline V lookup: CDR1 SGHDN, CDR2 FVKESK. The CDR3 coding sequence is TGTGCCAGCAGCCAAGGTCCCGGTCAGCCCCAGCATTTT. Protein product: CASSQGPGQPQHF. The full variable domain, rest sourced from reference TRBV14 and TRBJ1-5, is EAGVTQFPSHSVIEKGQTVTLRCDPISGHDNLYWYRRVMGKEIKFLLHFVKESKQDESGMPNNRFLAERTGGTYSTLKVQPAELEDSGVYFCASSQGPGQPQHFGDGTRLSIL.

The chain has TRBV28 and TRBJ2-7; possibly TRBD1 for D (6 bases). CDR1 MDHEN and CDR2 SYDVKM come from the germline V gene. The CDR3 runs 14 residues. The germline V and J ends were trimmed by 5 bases and 6 bases, with 17 bases remaining between them. As DNA, the CDR3 is TGTGCCAGCAGTCAACCACAGGGAAGGGGCGAGCAGTACTTC. Amino acid sequence: CASSQPQGRGEQYF.

The chain links TRBV28 to TRBJ2-1; TRBD1 matches 11 bases. CDR3 length: 14 residues. Per germline, CDR1 MDHEN and CDR2 SYDVKM. V gave up 6 bases and J gave up 13 bases; unmatched junction bases: 11. The CDR3 loop reads CASRPPRTGGSQFF. The CDR3 nucleotides are TGTGCCAGCAGACCCCCTCGGACAGGGGGCTCTCAGTTCTTC. The complete variable domain, with remaining parts taken from reference TRBV28 and TRBJ2-1, reads DVKVTQSSRYLVKRTGEKVFLECVQDMDHENMFWYRQDPGLGLRLIYFSYDVKMKEKGDIPEGYSVSREKKERFSLILESASTNQTSMYLCASRPPRTGGSQFFGPGTRLTVL.

The J gene is TRBJ1-1, the V gene TRBV7-8; no clear D. V was clipped by 3 bases and J by 4 bases, with 12 bases between them. Germline V lookup: CDR1 SGHVS, CDR2 FQNEAQ. The CDR3 has 14 amino acids. The CDR3 loop reads CASSLMKGSTEAFF. In nucleotides, the CDR3 is TGTGCCAGCAGCTTGATGAAGGGTTCCACTGAAGCTTTCTTT.

The rearrangement joins TRBV5-1 to TRBJ2-1; 8 bases match TRBD1. The CDR3 length is 15 residues. The ends lost 3 bases at V and 1 base at J; junction bases unmatched: 3. The V gene's germline CDR1 is SGHRS and CDR2 YFSETQ. DNA for the CDR3: TGCGCCAGCAGCTACGGACAGGGATCCTACAATGAGCAGTTCTTC. Protein sequence: CASSYGQGSYNEQFF.

The chain uses TRBV4-2 and TRBJ2-1; D gene uncertain. Germline loops: CDR1 LGHNA, CDR2 YNFKEQ. The CDR3 totals 15 residues. V lost 4 bases and J lost 2, with 12 bases in between. The CDR3 protein is CASSPAGGTYNEQFF. The CDR3 nucleotides are TGTGCCAGCAGCCCAGCAGGTGGGACCTACAATGAGCAGTTCTTC.

This clone was recorded only once. This chain links TRBV10-3 with TRBJ2-5, with D tentatively TRBD1 or TRBD2 (5 bases each). This CDR3 contains 16 residues. CDR1 and CDR2 (germline): ENHRY, SYGVKD. V lost 3 bases to trimming and J lost 2 bases, with 16 bases between them. CDR3 bases: TGTGCCATCAGTGACACAGAATGGGGGAAGCAAGAGACCCAGTACTTC. Translating it yields CAISDTEWGKQETQYF.

This chain connects TRBV28 to TRBJ2-4; D not certain. CDR1 is MDHEN and CDR2 is SYDVKM in the germline V gene. V lost 6 bases, J lost 0 bases, and 3 bases lay in between. CDR3 length: 12 residues. CDR3 protein: CASSVAKNIQYF. DNA for the CDR3: TGTGCCAGCAGCGTAGCCAAAAACATTCAGTACTTC.

This rearrangement joins TRBV5-1 to TRBJ2-5; D possibly corresponds to TRBD2 (6 bases). CDR1 and CDR2 (germline): SGHRS, YFSETQ. Deletions cut 0 bases from V and 3 bases from J, with 15 bases between. The CDR3 runs 16 residues. The DNA of the CDR3 is TGCGCCAGCAGCTTGGGGCCCCCTAGCGACGAAGAGACCCAGTACTTC. Translated: CASSLGPPSDEETQYF.

The sample holds one count of this clone. The chain combines TRBV20-1 with TRBJ2-1; unclear D gene. This CDR3 spans 11 amino acids. Germline-derived CDR1 and CDR2 are DFQATT and SNEGSKA (reference sequence). Deletions cut 6 bases from V and 8 bases from J, with 11 bases between. The CDR3 DNA reads as TGCAGTGCGCGGTTCGTCGATGAGCAGTTCTTC. It encodes CSARFVDEQFF.

The V gene is TRBV29-1, the J gene TRBJ2-5; TRBD1 is a possible D gene (6 bases). The V gene lost 6 bases and the J gene lost 5 bases, with 19 bases spanning the gap. This CDR3 comprises 14 residues. Germline loops: CDR1 SQVTM, CDR2 ANQGSEA. The CDR3 coding sequence is TGCAGCGTGACAGGCACACCGGCGTTGGAGACCCAGTACTTC. Protein sequence: CSVTGTPALETQYF.

V is TRBV5-5 and J is TRBJ2-7; 7 bases are shared with TRBD1. CDR1 SGHKS and CDR2 YYEKEE come from the germline V gene (reference sequence). This CDR3 is 14 amino acids long. With V trimmed by 0 bases and J by 3 bases, 3 bases remained unmatched. The CDR3 sequence: CASSLGDRIYEQYF. CDR3 bases: TGTGCCAGCAGCTTGGGGGACAGAATCTACGAGCAGTACTTC.

The V and J genes are TRBV7-2 and TRBJ2-1, with TRBD2 matching over 13 bases. The CDR3 loop spans 16 amino acids. With V trimmed by 4 bases and J by 6 bases, 6 bases remained unmatched. Germline lookup yields CDR1 SGHTA and CDR2 FQGNSA. The CDR3: CASSWKLAGGTNEQFF. CDR3 bases: TGTGCCAGCAGCTGGAAACTAGCGGGAGGGACCAATGAGCAGTTCTTC.